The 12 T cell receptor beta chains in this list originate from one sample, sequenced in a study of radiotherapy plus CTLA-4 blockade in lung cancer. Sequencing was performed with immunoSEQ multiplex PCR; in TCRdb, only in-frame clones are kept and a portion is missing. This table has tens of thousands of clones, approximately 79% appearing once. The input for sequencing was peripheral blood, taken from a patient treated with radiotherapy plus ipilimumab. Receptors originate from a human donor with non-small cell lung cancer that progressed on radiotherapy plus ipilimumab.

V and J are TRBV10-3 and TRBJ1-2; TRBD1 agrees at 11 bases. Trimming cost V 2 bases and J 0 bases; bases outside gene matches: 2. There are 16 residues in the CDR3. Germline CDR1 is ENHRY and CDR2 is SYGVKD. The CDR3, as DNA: TGTGCCATCAGTGAGGGACAGGGGGCGGCTAACTATGGCTACACCTTC. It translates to CAISEGQGAANYGYTF.

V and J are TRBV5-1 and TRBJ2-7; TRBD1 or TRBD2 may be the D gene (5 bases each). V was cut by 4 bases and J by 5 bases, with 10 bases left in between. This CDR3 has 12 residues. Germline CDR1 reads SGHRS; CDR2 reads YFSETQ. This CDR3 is CASSDGTHEQYF. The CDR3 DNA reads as TGCGCCAGCAGCGACGGGACCCACGAGCAGTACTTC.

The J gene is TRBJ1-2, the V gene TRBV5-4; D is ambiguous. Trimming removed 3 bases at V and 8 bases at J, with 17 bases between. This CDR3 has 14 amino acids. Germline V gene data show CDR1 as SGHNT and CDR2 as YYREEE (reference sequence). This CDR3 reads CASSSDSIGRGYTF. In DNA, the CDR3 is TGTGCCAGCAGCTCCGACTCTATAGGAAGGGGCTACACCTTC.

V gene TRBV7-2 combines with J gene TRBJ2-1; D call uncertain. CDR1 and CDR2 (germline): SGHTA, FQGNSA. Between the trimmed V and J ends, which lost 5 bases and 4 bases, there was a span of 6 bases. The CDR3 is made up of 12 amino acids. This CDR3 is CASSPWYNEQFF. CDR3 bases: TGTGCCAGCAGCCCATGGTACAATGAGCAGTTCTTC.

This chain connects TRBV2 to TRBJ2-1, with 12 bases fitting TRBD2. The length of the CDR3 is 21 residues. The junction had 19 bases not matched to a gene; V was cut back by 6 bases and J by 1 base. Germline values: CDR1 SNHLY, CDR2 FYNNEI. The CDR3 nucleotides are TGTGCCAGCAGCACCCCCTCGGTCCCGACTAGCGGGAGTTGGTCCTACAATGAGCAGTTCTTC. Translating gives CASSTPSVPTSGSWSYNEQFF.

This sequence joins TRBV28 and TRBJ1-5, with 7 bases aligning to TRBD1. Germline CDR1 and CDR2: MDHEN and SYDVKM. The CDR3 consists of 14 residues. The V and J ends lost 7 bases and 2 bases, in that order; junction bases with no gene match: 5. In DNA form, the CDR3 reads TGTGCCAGCACCTCAGGACAGGGCAATCAGCCCCAGCATTTT. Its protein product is CASTSGQGNQPQHF.

The CDR3 nucleotides read TGTGCCAGCAGCTCTACACTCCCTGGTAGGGGAAACACCATATATTTT. Its protein product is CASSSTLPGRGNTIYF. The chain has TRBV5-4 and TRBJ1-3; D ambiguous. The CDR3 runs to 16 residues. The ends were cut back, 3 bases at V and 4 bases at J, with 17 bases in the middle. Germline CDR1 and CDR2: SGHNT and YYREEE (reference sequence).

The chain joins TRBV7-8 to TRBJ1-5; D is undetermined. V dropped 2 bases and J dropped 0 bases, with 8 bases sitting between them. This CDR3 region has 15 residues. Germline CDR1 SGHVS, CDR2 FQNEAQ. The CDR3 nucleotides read TGTGCCAGCAGCTTAATCCCTTATAGCAATCAGCCCCAGCATTTT. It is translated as CASSLIPYSNQPQHF.

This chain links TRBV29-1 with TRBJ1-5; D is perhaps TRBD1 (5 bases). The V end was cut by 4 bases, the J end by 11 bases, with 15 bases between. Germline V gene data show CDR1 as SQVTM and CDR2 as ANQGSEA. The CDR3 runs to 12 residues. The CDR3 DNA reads TGCAGCGTTGGAGAGATTGAGGGGTCCCAGCATTTT. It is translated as CSVGEIEGSQHF.

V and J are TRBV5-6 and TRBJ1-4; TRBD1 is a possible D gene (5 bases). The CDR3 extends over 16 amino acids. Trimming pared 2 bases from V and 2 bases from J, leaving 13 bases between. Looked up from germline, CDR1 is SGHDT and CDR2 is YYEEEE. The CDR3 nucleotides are TGTGCCAGCAGCTTAGTTAAGGGACCGACTAATGAAAAACTGTTTTTT. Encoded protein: CASSLVKGPTNEKLFF.

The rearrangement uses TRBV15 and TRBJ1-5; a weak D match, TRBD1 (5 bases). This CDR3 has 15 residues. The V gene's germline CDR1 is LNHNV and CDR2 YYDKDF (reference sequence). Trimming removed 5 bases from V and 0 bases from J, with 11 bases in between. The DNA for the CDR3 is TGTGCCACCAGCGGTCGACAGAGTAGCAATCAGCCCCAGCATTTT. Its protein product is CATSGRQSSNQPQHF.

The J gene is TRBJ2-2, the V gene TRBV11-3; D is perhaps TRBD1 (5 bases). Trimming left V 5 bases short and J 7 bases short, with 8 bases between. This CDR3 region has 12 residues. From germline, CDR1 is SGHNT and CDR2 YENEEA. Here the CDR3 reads CASSAGIGELFF. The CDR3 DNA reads TGTGCCAGCAGCGCAGGGATCGGGGAGCTGTTTTTT.